This T cell receptor (beta chain) was recorded in a study of pediatric ulcerative colitis. To note about this clone: Its antigen is unknown.

Whole-study findings and limits: Acute severe colitis showed lower rectal diversity from clonal expansions. All ulcerative colitis patients, but no controls, carried a couple of rectal clonotypes. Rectal pinch biopsies may have included blood-derived T cells, especially in patients with overt colitis.

Rectal tissue came from one to two pinch biopsies taken at colonoscopy. The survey-level immunoSEQ assay was used. Clones were sequenced by immunoSEQ multiplex PCR, and TCRdb holds only the in-frame ones, with some missing. Of tens of thousands of clones listed, roughly two thirds are singletons. This clonotype was sampled from a boy between 10 and 17 years old with severe ulcerative colitis. Sequenced sample: gut tissue.

The DNA for the CDR3 is TGTGCCAGCAGCTTCCCCCGGGTGACGGGCAACTATGGCTACACCTTC. As protein: CASSFPRVTGNYGYTF. This sequence joins TRBV7-9 and TRBJ1-2; D gene uncertain. V was pared by 3 bases and J by 2 bases, with 16 bases between. The CDR3 extends over 16 amino acids. Per germline, CDR1 SEHNR and CDR2 FQNEAQ (reference sequence).